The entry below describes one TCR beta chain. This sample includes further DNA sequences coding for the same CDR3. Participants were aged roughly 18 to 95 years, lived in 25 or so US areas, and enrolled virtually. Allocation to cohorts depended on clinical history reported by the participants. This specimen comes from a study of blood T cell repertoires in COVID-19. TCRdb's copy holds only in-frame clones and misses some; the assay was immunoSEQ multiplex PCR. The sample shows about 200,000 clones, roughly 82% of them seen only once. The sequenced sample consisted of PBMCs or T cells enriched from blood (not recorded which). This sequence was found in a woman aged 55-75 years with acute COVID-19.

DNA for the CDR3: TGCGCCAGCAGCGACAGGGCGAACACCGGGGAGCTGTTTTTT. It translates to CASSDRANTGELFF. The V call is TRBV10-1, the J call TRBJ2-2; 7 bases match TRBD1. V gave up 6 bases and J gave up 0 bases; unmatched junction bases: 1. Germline V gene data show CDR1 as WNHNN and CDR2 as SYGVQD (reference sequence). The CDR3 is made up of 14 amino acids.